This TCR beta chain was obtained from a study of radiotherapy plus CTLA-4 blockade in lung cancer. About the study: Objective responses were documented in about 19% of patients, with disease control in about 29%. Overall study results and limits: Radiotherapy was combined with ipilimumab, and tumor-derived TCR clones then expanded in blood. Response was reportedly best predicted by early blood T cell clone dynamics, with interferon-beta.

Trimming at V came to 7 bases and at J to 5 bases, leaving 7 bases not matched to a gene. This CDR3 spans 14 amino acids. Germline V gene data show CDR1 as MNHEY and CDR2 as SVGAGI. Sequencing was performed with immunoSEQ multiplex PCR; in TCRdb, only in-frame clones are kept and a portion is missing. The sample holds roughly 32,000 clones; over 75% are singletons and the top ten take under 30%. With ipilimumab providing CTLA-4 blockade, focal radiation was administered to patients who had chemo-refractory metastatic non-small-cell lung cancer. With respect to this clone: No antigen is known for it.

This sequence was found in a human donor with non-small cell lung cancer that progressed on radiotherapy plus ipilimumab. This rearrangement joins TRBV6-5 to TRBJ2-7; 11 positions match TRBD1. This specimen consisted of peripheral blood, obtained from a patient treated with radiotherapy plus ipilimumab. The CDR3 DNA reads TGTGCCAGCAAAAAAGGACAGGGGGCGGACGAGCAGTACTTC. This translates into CASKKGQGADEQYF.